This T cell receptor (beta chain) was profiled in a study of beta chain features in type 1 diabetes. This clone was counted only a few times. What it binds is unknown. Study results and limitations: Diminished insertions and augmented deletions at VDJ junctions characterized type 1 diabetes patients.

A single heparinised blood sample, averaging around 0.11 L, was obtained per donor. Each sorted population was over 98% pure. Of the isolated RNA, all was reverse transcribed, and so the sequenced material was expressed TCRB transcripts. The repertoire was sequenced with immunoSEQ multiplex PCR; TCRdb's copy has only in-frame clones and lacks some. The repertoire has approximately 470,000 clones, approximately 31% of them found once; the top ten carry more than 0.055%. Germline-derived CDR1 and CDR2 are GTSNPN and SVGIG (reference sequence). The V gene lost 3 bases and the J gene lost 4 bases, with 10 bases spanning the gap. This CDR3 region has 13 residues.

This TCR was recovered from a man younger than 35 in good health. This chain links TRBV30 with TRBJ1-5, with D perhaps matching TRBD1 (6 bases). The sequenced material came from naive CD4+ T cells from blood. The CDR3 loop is CAWRVRGNQPQHF. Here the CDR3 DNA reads TGTGCCTGGAGGGTCAGGGGAAATCAGCCCCAGCATTTT.